Below, 2 T cell receptor beta chains from the same sample are listed, as sequenced in a study of CD8 T cells in ankylosing spondylitis. TCRdb used MiXCR to reprocess the 5' RACE reads, holding one entry per CDR3 protein. Of 85,000 to 90,000 distinct CDR3 sequences in the sample, more than 25% were seen once. Specimen: blood, either unsorted or a sorted T cell fraction (not recorded which). Every receptor here comes from a male donor with ankylosing spondylitis or in good health (not recorded which).

The CDR3 nucleotides read TGTGCCACCAGCAGATCCCCTAGCGCCTACACAGATACGCAGTATTTT. This codes for CATSRSPSAYTDTQYF. The V gene is TRBV15, the J gene TRBJ2-3; D might be TRBD2 (6 bases). The germline gives CDR1 LNHNV, CDR2 YYDKDF (reference sequence). With 2 bases removed from V and 2 bases from J, the gap between germline ends came to 14 bases. The CDR3 consists of 16 residues.

This clonotype turned up a few times. The CDR3 region has the DNA TGCGCCAGCAGCGCACAGACGAAGGAGACCCAGTACTTC. As protein: CASSAQTKETQYF. This rearrangement joins TRBV5-1 to TRBJ2-5, with D uncertain. The CDR3 consists of 13 residues. CDR1 is SGHRS, CDR2 YFSETQ, per germline. Trimming took 4 bases from V and 5 from J, leaving 12 bases between them.